The rows below give T cell receptor beta chains drawn from one sample of a study of T-cell reconstitution after alpha-beta-depleted transplantation in children. TCRdb passed the PCR reads through MiXCR, listing each CDR3 protein once. This table has around 960,000 distinct CDR3 sequences, about 31% appearing once. The sample here was PBMCs, mostly from graft donor cells, taken 360 days after TCRalphabeta/CD19-depleted stem cell transplant. The receptors come from a boy less than two years old who had a stem cell transplant for SCID, so the T cells may come from the graft donor. CDR3s include the opening cysteine and the closing phenylalanine or tryptophan. The order of the fields is V gene, CDR3 protein.

v_gene: TRBV24-1
CDR3aa: CATSRQGAEQFF

v_gene: TRBV4-1
CDR3aa: CASSQRSGAGLYPSSYEQYF

v_gene: TRBV12-3/TRBV12-4
CDR3aa: CASSLGASNQPQHF

v_gene: TRBV20-1
CDR3aa: CSARDPGGWAYNEQFF

v_gene: TRBV12-3/TRBV12-4
CDR3aa: CASRPGVPGNTIYF

v_gene: TRBV27
CDR3aa: CASKDRGRDEQYF

v_gene: TRBV12-3/TRBV12-4
CDR3aa: CASRHRRGVNEQFF

v_gene: TRBV7-2
CDR3aa: CASSLSSRGSEQYF

v_gene: TRBV12-3/TRBV12-4
CDR3aa: CASSPRRSVNTGELFF

v_gene: TRBV28
CDR3aa: CASSSGTDEQYF

v_gene: TRBV6-5
CDR3aa: CASSYSASKTQHSYEQYF

v_gene: TRBV18
CDR3aa: CASSPLTLRTDTQYF

v_gene: TRBV9
CDR3aa: CASSVSTGVQETQYF

v_gene: TRBV7-3
CDR3aa: CASSLYSSGELFF

v_gene: TRBV5-1
CDR3aa: CASSREGVPNTGELFF

v_gene: TRBV27
CDR3aa: CASSTGTGVRGYTF

v_gene: TRBV29-1
CDR3aa: CSVELAVYNEQFF

v_gene: TRBV7-8
CDR3aa: CASSTRQGWGAGDYEQYF

v_gene: TRBV5-1
CDR3aa: CASSLSAGRGNEQFF

v_gene: TRBV28
CDR3aa: CASVRGANTGELFF

v_gene: TRBV6-5
CDR3aa: CASSLDNSYNEQFF

v_gene: TRBV20-1
CDR3aa: CSASTGSSYNEQFF

v_gene: TRBV5-1
CDR3aa: CASSLEGAQETQYF

v_gene: TRBV6-2/TRBV6-3
CDR3aa: CASSLPDRGSGTQYF

v_gene: TRBV4-1
CDR3aa: CASSHAGRINEQFF

v_gene: TRBV20-1
CDR3aa: CSASSLRGRGTGELFF

v_gene: TRBV5-1
CDR3aa: CASSLPPWRGVCNEQFF

v_gene: TRBV25-1
CDR3aa: CASSEEGLETQYF

v_gene: TRBV27
CDR3aa: CASSLRGGTPTPWNEQFF

v_gene: TRBV6-1
CDR3aa: CASSAGDFSYEQYF

v_gene: TRBV29-1
CDR3aa: CSVEAGGHREQYF

v_gene: TRBV12-3/TRBV12-4
CDR3aa: CASTPGTGPFYEQYF

v_gene: TRBV5-6
CDR3aa: CASSDYGGSSTDTQYF

v_gene: TRBV5-1
CDR3aa: CASSSGLAGFETQYF

v_gene: TRBV4-3
CDR3aa: CASTQGINTGELFF

v_gene: TRBV5-6
CDR3aa: CASSLLVSAEAYNEQFF

v_gene: TRBV25-1
CDR3aa: CASSHRAVDTEAFF

v_gene: TRBV24-1
CDR3aa: CATSARGELTDTQYF

v_gene: TRBV5-1
CDR3aa: CASGGGGEAYEQYF

v_gene: TRBV19
CDR3aa: CASTNTGRQQYF

v_gene: TRBV20-1
CDR3aa: CSARDAWTVQETQYF

v_gene: TRBV20-1
CDR3aa: CSAPFLIAGDSYNEQFF

v_gene: TRBV12-3/TRBV12-4
CDR3aa: CASSFDRVPTEAFF

v_gene: TRBV12-3/TRBV12-4
CDR3aa: CASSTGQGDNQPQHF

v_gene: TRBV27
CDR3aa: CASTGGPYNSPLHF

v_gene: TRBV3-1
CDR3aa: CASSQGSKGDQETQYF

v_gene: TRBV11-2
CDR3aa: CASSLGQTGGSETQYF

v_gene: TRBV7-8
CDR3aa: CASSSPRGDSGNTIYF

v_gene: TRBV5-1
CDR3aa: CASSLEDVSGNTIYF

v_gene: TRBV27
CDR3aa: CASSKAVYNEQFF

v_gene: TRBV7-2
CDR3aa: CASRRQVQETQYF

v_gene: TRBV20-1
CDR3aa: CSAPSGFLAGVFYNEQFF

v_gene: TRBV4-3
CDR3aa: CASSQGNRDDGYTF

v_gene: TRBV5-1
CDR3aa: CASSSGLAGFNEQFF

v_gene: TRBV5-1
CDR3aa: CASSLGPSGGPETQYF